This is a list of T cell receptor beta chains from one sample in a study of T-cell memory formation after mild COVID-19. TCRdb passed the 5' RACE reads through MiXCR, listing each CDR3 protein once. Of about 250,000 distinct CDR3 sequences in the sample, roughly 15% were seen once. Sequencing input: PBMCs or a T cell subset sorted from them (not recorded which). These receptors all come from an adult woman who had mild COVID-19 (a few samples of this study predate the infection). Cell type and time point are not known. Each CDR3 is given with its conserved first and last residue.

V: TRBV30; J: TRBJ1-2; CDR3: CAWSVKGSNYGYTF
V: TRBV7-9; J: TRBJ1-1; CDR3: CASILQLVAFF
V: TRBV12-3/TRBV12-4; J: TRBJ2-5; CDR3: CASSKGQGLQETQYF
V: TRBV2; J: TRBJ1-2; CDR3: CASSANKNYGYTF
V: TRBV6-5; J: TRBJ1-5; CDR3: CASRLDRDTNQPQHF
V: TRBV24-1; J: TRBJ2-7; CDR3: CATSDFRQGGHEQYF
V: TRBV15; J: TRBJ1-5; CDR3: CATSRDRGQQPQHF
V: TRBV7-9; J: TRBJ1-6; CDR3: CASSLAVGDRGFSPLHF
V: TRBV7-2; J: TRBJ1-1; CDR3: CASSPQGGGRTEAFF
V: TRBV5-4; J: TRBJ2-3; CDR3: CASSLSLAYKADTQYF
V: TRBV20-1; J: TRBJ2-3; CDR3: CSAPRDSQADTQYF
V: TRBV7-9; J: TRBJ2-5; CDR3: CASSGVLGTGRETQYF
V: TRBV7-9; J: TRBJ2-3; CDR3: CASSTRTGTDTQYF
V: TRBV12-3/TRBV12-4; J: TRBJ2-3; CDR3: CASSAPGLAGAGDTQYF
V: TRBV5-1; J: TRBJ2-4; CDR3: CASSLELTAKNIQYF
V: TRBV7-9; J: TRBJ2-1; CDR3: CASSMDNEQFF
V: TRBV19; J: TRBJ1-1; CDR3: CASSMLGTEAFF
V: TRBV19; J: TRBJ2-5; CDR3: CASSIQGGRETQYF
V: TRBV12-3/TRBV12-4; J: TRBJ2-1; CDR3: CASSLHRETVFYNEQFF
V: TRBV2; J: TRBJ2-6; CDR3: CASHRDRVSGANVLTF
V: TRBV18; J: TRBJ2-5; CDR3: CASSPNRGRETQYF
V: TRBV6-2/TRBV6-3; J: TRBJ1-2; CDR3: CASRGTNPGGIYGYTF